This entry concerns a single TCR beta chain. In germline, CDR1 is SGHVS, CDR2 FQNEAQ. Trimming left V 0 bases short and J 7 bases short, with 16 bases between. The length of the CDR3 is 16 residues. This entry belongs to a study of blood T cell repertoires in COVID-19. In the study overall: Researchers got acute and convalescent COVID-19 samples from the United States, Italy and Spain. T cells, B-cell-depleted T cells, or PBMCs supplied cDNA or gDNA.

Per the study methods: The assay estimated nucleated cells by amplifying reference gene primers. Libraries were prepared by immunoSEQ multiplex PCR; TCRdb keeps only in-frame clonotypes and omits some of them. That table supplies the V and J calls and clone size; D and trimming were determined from the DNA. Found here are about 270,000 clones, around four fifths of them singletons; the top ten hold around 4%. This TCR derives from a woman between 45 and 60 years old with active or convalescent COVID-19. Material for sequencing was peripheral blood. The rearrangement links TRBV7-8 to TRBJ2-4, with D possibly TRBD1 on 6 matching bases. This CDR3 is CASSLALGRGRNIQYF. The DNA for the CDR3 is TGTGCCAGCAGCTTAGCGCTTGGCAGGGGTCGGAACATTCAGTACTTC.